This TCR beta chain was sequenced in a study of blood T cells in healthy people across ages (dated by TCRdb to between 2014 and 2017). Regarding the research as a whole: In model experiments, roughly one uniquely barcoded TCR beta cDNA molecule per two T cells was captured by template switching. The study analyzed two additional independent replicas of 1 million unique cDNA reads from the same blood draw for two donors, one aged 18 to 30 and one aged 80 or older. The donors were divided into four age groups: young (average around 16 years), middle-aged (roughly 40), aged (under 70) and long-lived (roughly 88). The study measured age-related changes in TCR beta repertoire diversity using deep sequencing normalized with unique cDNA molecular identifiers. To avoid experimental bias, donors of different ages were randomly spread across the sequencing lanes.

With respect to this clonotype: Its binding antigen is unknown. It has no much larger one-base neighbor in the sample; base qualities were not kept.

The library came from 5' RACE. The data were produced on an Illumina HiSeq 2500. A second PCR of roughly 7 to 11 cycles was run with a J-beta primer mix and a sample-barcoded 5' primer. A template-switch 5' adaptor carrying 12 random nucleotides introduced a unique molecular identifier onto each TCR beta cDNA molecule. At least 2.5 million CDR3-containing paired-end reads were obtained from each sample. First-strand cDNA synthesis was performed from all RNA using the Mint cDNA synthesis kit, with priming by a TRBC-specific oligonucleotide. After uracil-DNA glycosylase treatment, a first 18-cycle PCR used universal primers M1SS and BC2_uni_R on all cDNA. In the authors' own workflow: Each sample was normalized by randomly selecting 1 million high-quality reads, each carrying a distinct molecular identifier. Reads sharing molecular identifiers were discarded rather than binned into consensus sequences. MiTCR, set to a Q25 quality threshold and the strictest error-elimination algorithm, was used for CDR3 identification, clonotype clustering and error correction. Lower-bound total TCR beta diversity was estimated with a nonparametric unseen species model using Euler transformation. TCRdb ran its own pipeline on the public reads, namely fastp trimming at Q25 and MiXCR clone calling, and kept in-frame beta chains. Each record represents a unique CDR3 protein, reported with the most common genes and DNA among its rows. The authors' filters were not applied to this entry. Across this sample there are approximately 1,000,000 distinct CDR3 sequences, with over 35% seen only once. The top ten constitute around 18% of the sample.

What the research found in general, with its limitations: A strong correlation was found between observed TCR beta diversity and the percentage of naive T cells measured by flow cytometry. Compared with the aged group, more naive CD4+ T cells, fewer expanded clones and increased TCR diversity were shown by the long-lived group, suggesting age selection. Donor CMV infection status was unknown, potentially confounding age-related changes in expanded clonotypes. As age increased, observed TCR beta diversity per million T cells dropped in a roughly linear way, and a significant reduction was already evident by age 40. Because profiling used bulk unsorted PBMCs, naive and antigen-experienced compartments could not be compared conclusively. Estimates of total diversity from one million sequenced T cells were regarded as lower bounds and underestimates.

Based on the germline V gene, the CDR1 and CDR2 sequences are SGHRS and YFSETQ. The germline V and J ends show losses of 3 bases and 5 bases respectively, and no gene match explains 21 bases of the junction. From the cysteine up to the phenylalanine, the CDR3 has a length of 20 residues. Only the CDR3 DNA stays, 60 bases, in frame from base 1. The roughly 39 donors, aged roughly 6 to 100 years, were systemically healthy Caucasian individuals from Russia. Each donor gave roughly 9.5 milliliters of peripheral blood, collected into EDTA-treated Vacutainer tubes. Ficoll-Paque density-gradient centrifugation was used to isolate PBMCs, with at least 6.5 million per sample. Trizol reagent was used to extract total RNA from the PBMCs, yielding at least 6 micrograms per sample. The percentages of naive CD45RAhigh/CD27high T cells were determined by flow cytometry on a PBMC aliquot from every donor.

This sequence originates from a woman aged 60-75 years in good health. The rearrangement combines TRBV5-1 with TRBJ2-3; TRBD2 aligns with 10 central bases. Sample: blood. The CDR3 corresponds to CASSWRGTSDEKQRKDTQYF. The DNA reads TGCGCCAGCAGCTGGAGAGGGACTAGCGACGAAAAACAAAGAAAAGATACGCAGTATTTT.